The 20 T cell receptor beta chains below were found in one sample sequenced in a study of T cell responses to AZD1222 COVID-19 vaccine. Using immunoSEQ multiplex PCR, the repertoire was profiled, and TCRdb retains in-frame clones only, with some absent. The data show some 250,000 clones, almost 95% seen once. The sequenced sample was peripheral blood, obtained 28 days after the second AZD1222 dose. The receptors come from an adult who received the AZD1222 COVID-19 vaccine.

The V call is TRBV29-1, the J call TRBJ1-1, with D tentatively TRBD1 (6 bases). The CDR3 consists of 11 residues. Germline CDR1 SQVTM, CDR2 ANQGSEA. V was shortened by 6 bases and J by 3 bases, with 8 bases between the two germline ends. CDR3 sequence (DNA): TGCAGCGTGGGGGGGCACACTGAAGCTTTCTTT. Translation gives CSVGGHTEAFF.

The rearrangement joins TRBV28 to TRBJ2-7; D is undetermined. Germline loops: CDR1 MDHEN, CDR2 SYDVKM. The V end was cut by 4 bases, the J end by 3 bases, with 7 bases between. The CDR3 spans 12 residues. CDR3: CASSSTSYEQYF. Here the CDR3 DNA reads TGTGCCAGCAGTTCTACGAGCTACGAGCAGTACTTC. The full variable domain, in which reference TRBV28 and TRBJ2-7 provide the parts outside the CDR3, is DVKVTQSSRYLVKRTGEKVFLECVQDMDHENMFWYRQDPGLGLRLIYFSYDVKMKEKGDIPEGYSVSREKKERFSLILESASTNQTSMYLCASSSTSYEQYFGPGTRLTVT.

The gene calls are TRBV3-1 (or the pseudogene TRBV3-2) and TRBJ1-2, with D tentatively TRBD1 (6 bases). The germline CDR1 and CDR2 sequences are LGHDT and YNNKEL (reference sequence). Trimming shortened V by 5 bases and J by 2 bases, and 9 bases separated the two germline ends. The CDR3 covers 13 residues. CDR3 protein: CASSGDTNYGYTF. CDR3 in DNA: TGTGCCAGCAGCGGGGACACAAACTATGGCTACACCTTC.

V and J are TRBV29-1 and TRBJ1-1; TRBD1 is a possible D gene (5 bases). CDR3 length equals 11 residues. Germline lookup yields CDR1 SQVTM and CDR2 ANQGSEA. V lost 4 bases and J 5 bases, leaving 8 bases between the germline ends. CDR3 nucleotide sequence: TGCAGCGTTGGGGGCTATACTGAAGCTTTCTTT. Translated: CSVGGYTEAFF.

The genes are TRBV10-1 and TRBJ2-1; D perhaps matches TRBD2 (6 bases). The CDR3 length is 16 residues. Trimming removed 3 bases at V and 7 bases at J, with 19 bases between. Germline-derived CDR1 and CDR2 are WNHNN and SYGVQD (reference sequence). The CDR3 here is CASSDQTSLPINEQFF. CDR3 nucleotides: TGCGCCAGCAGTGACCAAACTAGCCTCCCCATAAATGAGCAGTTCTTC.

The chain uses TRBV19 and TRBJ1-2, with D possibly TRBD1 on 6 matching bases. Germline V lookup: CDR1 LNHDA, CDR2 SQIVND (reference sequence). This CDR3 has 16 amino acids. V lost 7 bases to trimming and J lost 2 bases, with 20 bases between them. The CDR3 spells CASTELTGTSNYGYTF. CDR3 nucleotides: TGTGCCAGTACCGAACTTACCGGGACATCCAACTATGGCTACACCTTC.

The genes are TRBV29-1 and TRBJ1-2, with 8 bases fitting TRBD1. Germline CDR1 reads SQVTM; CDR2 reads ANQGSEA. The CDR3 contains 14 residues. The J segment lost 5 bases and the V segment lost 4 bases, leaving 9 bases of the junction unmatched. For the CDR3, the DNA is TGCAGCGTTGTAGGGGCAGGGGGCAGGTATGGCTACACCTTC. This encodes CSVVGAGGRYGYTF.

The J gene is TRBJ1-4, the V gene TRBV28, with 9 nucleotides matching TRBD1. CDR3 length equals 15 residues. The V gene end was trimmed by 9 bases and the J gene end by 1 base; junction bases not matched to a gene: 6. Germline lookup yields CDR1 MDHEN and CDR2 SYDVKM. CDR3 residues: CASTGGGKTNEKLFF. CDR3 DNA: TGTGCCAGTACAGGGGGCGGTAAAACTAATGAAAAACTGTTTTTT.

The genes are TRBV4-2 and TRBJ2-7; 7 nucleotides agree with TRBD2. Trimming removed 3 bases from V and 10 bases from J; junction bases left unmatched: 12. CDR1 is LGHNA and CDR2 is YNFKEQ in the germline V gene. There are 14 residues in the CDR3. CDR3 bases: TGTGCCAGCAGCCAGGCGGGGGTCAGACCCGAACAGTACTTC. Translation gives CASSQAGVRPEQYF.

This chain joins TRBV7-2 and TRBJ1-2, with TRBD1 as a possible D gene (5 bases). The ends were cut back, 5 bases at V and 5 bases at J, with 12 bases in the middle. The germline V gene has CDR1 SGHTA and CDR2 FQGNSA. This CDR3 is 13 amino acids long. CDR3 in amino acids: CASSRDSVYGYTF. The CDR3 nucleotides read TGTGCCAGCAGCCGTGACAGTGTATATGGCTACACCTTC.

This rearrangement joins TRBV5-1 to TRBJ2-2; D perhaps matches TRBD2 (6 bases). The germline gives CDR1 SGHRS, CDR2 YFSETQ. The CDR3 covers 15 residues. The V end lost 2 bases, the J end lost 5 bases, and 13 bases lay between the germline ends. The CDR3 spells CASSFMQGGTGELFF. The CDR3 DNA follows: TGCGCCAGCAGCTTTATGCAGGGAGGAACCGGGGAGCTGTTTTTT. Supplemented by reference TRBV5-1 and TRBJ2-2, the full variable domain reads KAGVTQTPRYLIKTRGQQVTLSCSPISGHRSVSWYQQTPGQGLQFLFEYFSETQRNKGNFPGRFSGRQFSNSRSEMNVSTLELGDSALYLCASSFMQGGTGELFFGEGSRLTVL.

The chain uses TRBV9 and TRBJ1-1; D is perhaps TRBD1 (6 bases). Looked up from germline, CDR1 is SGDLS and CDR2 is YYNGEE. The CDR3 loop spans 14 amino acids. V was cut by 0 bases and J by 6 bases, with 12 bases left in between. CDR3 nucleotide sequence: TGTGCCAGCAGCGTAGGGGGGGCTGACGCTGAAGCTTTCTTT. This gives the protein CASSVGGADAEAFF.

This sequence joins TRBV15 and TRBJ2-1; 9 bases are shared with TRBD1. The V and J ends lost 10 bases and 3 bases, in that order; junction bases with no gene match: 13. CDR1 is LNHNV, CDR2 YYDKDF, per germline (reference sequence). This CDR3 comprises 16 residues. The CDR3 DNA reads TGTGCCATCTCCCGGGACAGGGTGCGGGACTACAATGAGCAGTTCTTC. It codes for CAISRDRVRDYNEQFF.

This chain uses TRBV12-3 or TRBV12-4 with TRBJ1-3; D is unresolved. This CDR3 has 13 residues. V was cut by 7 bases and J by 0 bases, with 7 bases left in between. CDR3 sequence reads: CASKPFSGNTIYF. CDR3 sequence (DNA): TGTGCCAGCAAGCCCTTCTCTGGAAACACCATATATTTT.

V usage is TRBV20-1 and J usage is TRBJ2-7; maybe TRBD1 (5 bases). The CDR3 has 9 residues. The germline V gene encodes CDR1 DFQATT and CDR2 SNEGSKA (reference sequence). The CDR3 reads CTPGYEQYF. CDR3 nucleotides: TGCACCCCAGGGTACGAGCAGTACTTC.

This chain uses TRBV11-2 with TRBJ2-2; D may correspond to TRBD1 or TRBD2 (5 bases each). V lost 5 bases, J lost 3 bases, and 10 bases lay in between. This CDR3 is 14 amino acids long. The V gene's germline CDR1 is SGHAT and CDR2 FQNNGV. CDR3 amino acids: CASSHGGYTGELFF. The CDR3, as DNA: TGTGCCAGCAGCCATGGGGGATACACCGGGGAGCTGTTTTTT.

The J gene is TRBJ1-5, the V gene TRBV6-6; possible D gene TRBD1, 5 bases. Germline lookup yields CDR1 MNHNY and CDR2 SVGAGI (reference sequence). CDR3 length: 14 residues. Trimming shortened V by 6 bases and J by 3 bases, and 12 bases separated the two germline ends. DNA for the CDR3: TGTGCCAGCAGCCTGCAGGGTGCCAATCAGCCCCAGCATTTT. As protein: CASSLQGANQPQHF.

This rearrangement joins TRBV2 to TRBJ2-7, with D unclear. V was cut by 7 bases and J by 2 bases, with 9 bases left in between. The CDR3 length is 12 residues. Germline lookup yields CDR1 SNHLY and CDR2 FYNNEI. DNA for the CDR3: TGTGCCAGCACCCCGGGTACCTACGAGCAGTACTTC. This gives the protein CASTPGTYEQYF. The full variable domain, its missing parts supplied by reference TRBV2 and TRBJ2-7, is EPEVTQTPSHQVTQMGQEVILRCVPISNHLYFYWYRQILGQKVEFLVSFYNNEISEKSEIFDDQFSVERPDGSNFTLKIRSTKLEDSAMYFCASTPGTYEQYFGPGTRLTVT.

This clone was counted a single time. This sequence joins TRBV14 and TRBJ2-2; D call uncertain. Trimming took 4 bases from V and 0 from J, leaving 6 bases between them. The CDR3 totals 14 residues. CDR1 is SGHDN and CDR2 is FVKESK in the germline V gene. The CDR3 nucleotides are TGTGCCAGCAGCCGCTTGTCGAACACCGGGGAGCTGTTTTTT. It is translated as CASSRLSNTGELFF.

This rearrangement joins TRBV10-3 to TRBJ1-5; TRBD1 is a possible D gene (5 bases). The CDR3 has 12 amino acids. Trimming stripped 8 bases from V and 7 bases from J, with 12 bases between. Germline CDR1 and CDR2: ENHRY and SYGVKD. DNA of the CDR3: TGTGCCATCGGGGGGTTAGGACAGCCCCAGCATTTT. Amino acid sequence: CAIGGLGQPQHF.